The 8 T cell receptor beta chains below were found in one sample sequenced in a study of blood T cell repertoires in COVID-19. TCRdb's copy holds only in-frame clones and misses some; the assay was immunoSEQ multiplex PCR. The sample has about 45,000 clones, about nine tenths seen once. The sample taken for sequencing was peripheral blood. All receptors derive from a woman of 80 years or more with active COVID-19.

This rearrangement joins TRBV7-2 to TRBJ1-5; 8 bases line up with TRBD1. Per germline, CDR1 SGHTA and CDR2 FQGNSA. J lost 1 base, V lost 3 bases, and 8 bases had no gene match. The CDR3 length is 17 residues. DNA of the CDR3: TGTGCCAGCAGCTTTGCAGGGGGCTGGTTGAGCAATCAGCCCCAGCATTTT. Residues: CASSFAGGWLSNQPQHF.

This sequence joins TRBV5-4 and TRBJ2-3; TRBD2 might be the D (5 bases). V gave up 3 bases and J gave up 0 bases, with 14 bases separating them. Germline V lookup: CDR1 SGHNT, CDR2 YYREEE (reference sequence). The CDR3 sequence is 16 residues long. CDR3 region: CASSSPSGLSTDTQYF. CDR3 coding DNA: TGTGCCAGCAGCTCCCCGTCAGGACTTAGCACAGATACGCAGTATTTT.

The V call is TRBV7-9, the J call TRBJ2-2; 8 bases align to TRBD2. Germline CDR1 SEHNR, CDR2 FQNEAQ (reference sequence). This CDR3 comprises 16 residues. After removal of 1 base from V and 5 bases from J, the junction contained 6 bases not matched to a gene. The CDR3 DNA is TGTGCCAGCAGCTTAGTCCTAGCGGGTAAAACCGGGGAGCTGTTTTTT. This codes for CASSLVLAGKTGELFF.

The CDR3: CASRVQGATEAFF. The CDR3 DNA is TGTGCCAGCAGAGTACAGGGGGCCACTGAAGCTTTCTTT. The V call is TRBV7-2, the J call TRBJ1-1; TRBD1 agrees at 9 bases. The trim removed 6 bases at V and 4 bases at J, leaving 3 bases unmatched. CDR1 and CDR2 (germline): SGHTA, FQGNSA. The CDR3 covers 13 residues.

V is TRBV14 and J is TRBJ2-2, with D perhaps TRBD1 (6 bases). The CDR3 extends over 17 amino acids. The V end was cut by 3 bases, the J end by 6 bases, with 20 bases between. From germline, CDR1 is SGHDN and CDR2 FVKESK. CDR3: CASSQTIQGSRSGELFF. DNA of the CDR3: TGTGCCAGCAGCCAGACAATACAGGGTTCCAGGTCCGGGGAGCTGTTTTTT.

This chain links TRBV28 with TRBJ2-7; no reliable D call. The germline CDR1 and CDR2 sequences are MDHEN and SYDVKM. V dropped 7 bases and J dropped 3 bases, with 10 bases sitting between them. The CDR3 covers 12 residues. DNA for the CDR3: TGTGCCAGCACCGAATTCGGCTACGAGCAGTACTTC. Translated: CASTEFGYEQYF.

DNA for the CDR3: TGTGCCAGCAGCTTAAGGGGCAGACAAGAGACCCAGTACTTC. Protein product: CASSLRGRQETQYF. V usage is TRBV11-1 and J usage is TRBJ2-5, with D possibly matching TRBD1 (5 bases). Trimming removed 2 bases at V and 2 bases at J, with 9 bases between. The CDR3 is made up of 14 amino acids. Germline V gene lookup returns CDR1 SGHAT and CDR2 FQDESV (reference sequence).

The CDR3 DNA is TGCGCCAGCAGCTGGGACGGACAGGGGCCCTCCTACGAGCAGTACTTC. The encoded protein is CASSWDGQGPSYEQYF. The chain couples TRBV5-1 to TRBJ2-7; TRBD1 matches at 9 bases. The CDR3 consists of 16 residues. With V trimmed by 3 bases and J by 0 bases, 7 bases remained unmatched. The V gene's germline CDR1 is SGHRS and CDR2 YFSETQ.